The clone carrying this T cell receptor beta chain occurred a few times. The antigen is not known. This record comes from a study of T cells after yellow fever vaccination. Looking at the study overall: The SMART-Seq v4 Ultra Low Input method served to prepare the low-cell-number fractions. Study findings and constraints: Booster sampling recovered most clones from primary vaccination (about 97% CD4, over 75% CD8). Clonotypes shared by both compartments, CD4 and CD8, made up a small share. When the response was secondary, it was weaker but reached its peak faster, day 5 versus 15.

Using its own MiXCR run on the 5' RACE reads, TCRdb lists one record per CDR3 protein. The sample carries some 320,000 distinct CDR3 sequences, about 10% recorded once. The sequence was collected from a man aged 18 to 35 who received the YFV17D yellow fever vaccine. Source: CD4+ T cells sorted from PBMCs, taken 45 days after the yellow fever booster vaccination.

CDR3 sequence reads: CSAFRDRGYNTGELFF. In DNA form, the CDR3 reads TGCAGTGCTTTTCGTGACAGGGGGTATAACACCGGGGAGCTGTTTTTT. The chain links TRBV20-1 to TRBJ2-2; 9 positions agree with TRBD1. V dropped 5 bases and J dropped 2; count of bases not matched to a gene: 9. CDR1 is DFQATT, CDR2 SNEGSKA, per germline (reference sequence). The CDR3 covers 16 residues.